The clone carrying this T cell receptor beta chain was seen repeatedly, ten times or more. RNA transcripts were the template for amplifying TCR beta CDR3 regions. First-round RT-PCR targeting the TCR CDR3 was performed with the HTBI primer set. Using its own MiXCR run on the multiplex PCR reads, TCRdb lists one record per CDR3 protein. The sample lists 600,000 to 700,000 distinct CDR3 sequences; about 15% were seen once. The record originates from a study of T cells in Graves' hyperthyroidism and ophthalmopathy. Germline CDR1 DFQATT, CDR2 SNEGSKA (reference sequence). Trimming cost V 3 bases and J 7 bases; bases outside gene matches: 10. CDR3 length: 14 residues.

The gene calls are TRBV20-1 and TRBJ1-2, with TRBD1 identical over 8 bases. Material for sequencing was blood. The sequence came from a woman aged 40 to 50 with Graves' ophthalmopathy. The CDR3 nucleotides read TGCAGTGCTAGTCGCCTACAGGGGGAAGGTGGCTACACCTTC. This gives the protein CSASRLQGEGGYTF.